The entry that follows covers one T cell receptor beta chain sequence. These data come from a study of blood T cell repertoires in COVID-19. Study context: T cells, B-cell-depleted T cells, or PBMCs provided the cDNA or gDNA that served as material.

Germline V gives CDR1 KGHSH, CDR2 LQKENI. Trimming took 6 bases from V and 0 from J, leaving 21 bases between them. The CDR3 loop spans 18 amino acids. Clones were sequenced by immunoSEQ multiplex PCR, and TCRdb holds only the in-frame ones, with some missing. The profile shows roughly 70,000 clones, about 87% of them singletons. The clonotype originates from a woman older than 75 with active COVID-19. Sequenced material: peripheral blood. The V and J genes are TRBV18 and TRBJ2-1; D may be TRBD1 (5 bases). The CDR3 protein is CASSQRPDDSRSYNEQFF. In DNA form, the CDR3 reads TGTGCCAGCTCCCAGCGCCCGGACGACAGTCGCTCCTACAATGAGCAGTTCTTC.